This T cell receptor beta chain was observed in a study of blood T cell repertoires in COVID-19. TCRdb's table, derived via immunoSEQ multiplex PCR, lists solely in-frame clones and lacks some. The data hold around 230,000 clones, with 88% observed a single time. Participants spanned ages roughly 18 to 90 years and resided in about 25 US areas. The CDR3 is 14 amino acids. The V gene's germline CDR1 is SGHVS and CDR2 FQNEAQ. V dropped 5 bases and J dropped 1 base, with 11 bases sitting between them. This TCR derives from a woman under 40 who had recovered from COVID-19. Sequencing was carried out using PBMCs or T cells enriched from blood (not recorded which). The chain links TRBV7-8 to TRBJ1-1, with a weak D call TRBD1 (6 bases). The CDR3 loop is CASSRWTENTEAFF. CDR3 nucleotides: TGTGCCAGCAGCCGATGGACAGAGAACACTGAAGCTTTCTTT.